This entry describes one TCR beta chain. Its specificity is not known. The data belong to a study of shared clonotypes between healthy human individuals. Across the whole study: Each donor's CD4 naive and CD4 memory cells filled three plates apiece, CD8 naive two, and CD8 memory one.

Among the donors, all were Caucasian adults who lived in Nashville, Tennessee. The CD8 memory sample joined CD45RO+ cells and CCR7-negative CD45RA+ cells. Germline V gene sequence: CDR1 MDHEN, CDR2 SYDVKM. This CDR3 has 13 amino acids. Trimming cost V 7 bases and J 4 bases, with 11 bases left between them. Sequenced by immunoSEQ multiplex PCR; TCRdb stores in-frame clones only, minus some. The sample carries approximately 710,000 clones, 80% to 95% recorded once. General observations from the study: Non-shared clonotypes had lower generation probabilities than clonotypes shared by all four sorted-subset donors.

This TCR was recovered from a young man in good health. Some clones in this sample may be carry-over from other donors' samples. What was sequenced was memory CD8+ T cells from PBMCs. Subset in this sample: CD45RO+ cells pooled with CCR7-negative TemRA cells. V and J are TRBV28 and TRBJ1-3, with a possible D match to TRBD1 (5 bases). The CDR3 is CASTGQLGNTIYF. The CDR3 coding sequence is TGTGCCAGCACAGGGCAGTTAGGAAACACCATATATTTT.